The clone carrying this T cell receptor beta chain was seen repeatedly, ten times or more. The antigen remains undetermined. The sample is drawn from a study of blood T cells in healthy people across ages. Whole-study results and caveats: Diversity was estimated from one million T cells, and these estimates were considered underestimates. Unknown CMV status may confound age-related changes in expanded clones.

Primed by a sample-barcoded 5' primer and a J-beta primer mix, a second PCR proceeded for about 6 to 11 cycles. One entry per CDR3 protein, called by TCRdb with MiXCR from the 5' RACE reads. The sample carries about 580,000 distinct CDR3 sequences, about 45% recorded once. The CDR3 extends over 15 amino acids. Looked up from germline, CDR1 is MNHNY and CDR2 is SVGAGI (reference sequence). V lost 5 bases and J 2 bases, leaving 15 bases between the germline ends. Material for sequencing was blood. The chain combines TRBV6-6 with TRBJ1-2; maybe TRBD1 (5 bases). The TCR originated in a man older than 75 in good health. This CDR3 is CASSLQGGPNYGYTF. The CDR3 DNA follows: TGTGCCAGCAGTCTCCAGGGAGGTCCCAACTATGGCTACACCTTC.